The T cell receptor (beta chain) described here comes from a study of blood T cell repertoires in COVID-19. Across the study: Researchers got acute and convalescent COVID-19 samples from the United States, Italy and Spain. Sources were T cells, B-cell-depleted T cells, or PBMCs; the material itself was cDNA or gDNA.

In the authors' methods: Nucleated cell number was recorded as an estimate derived from reference gene primer amplification. TCRdb's copy holds only in-frame clones and misses some; the assay was immunoSEQ multiplex PCR. V, J and clone size derive from that table, while D and trimming were established from the DNA sequence. The data show 35,000 to 50,000 clones, roughly 82% seen once. CDR3 length: 14 amino acids. V was clipped by 3 bases and J by 2 bases, with 8 bases between them. Per germline, CDR1 SGHAT and CDR2 FQNNGV. V is TRBV11-2 and J is TRBJ1-3; TRBD1 might be the D (5 bases). Source material: peripheral blood. The clonotype comes from a man aged 50 to 59 with active or convalescent COVID-19. The CDR3 region is CASSFVGAGNTIYF. DNA of the CDR3: TGTGCCAGCAGCTTTGTAGGGGCTGGAAACACCATATATTTT.